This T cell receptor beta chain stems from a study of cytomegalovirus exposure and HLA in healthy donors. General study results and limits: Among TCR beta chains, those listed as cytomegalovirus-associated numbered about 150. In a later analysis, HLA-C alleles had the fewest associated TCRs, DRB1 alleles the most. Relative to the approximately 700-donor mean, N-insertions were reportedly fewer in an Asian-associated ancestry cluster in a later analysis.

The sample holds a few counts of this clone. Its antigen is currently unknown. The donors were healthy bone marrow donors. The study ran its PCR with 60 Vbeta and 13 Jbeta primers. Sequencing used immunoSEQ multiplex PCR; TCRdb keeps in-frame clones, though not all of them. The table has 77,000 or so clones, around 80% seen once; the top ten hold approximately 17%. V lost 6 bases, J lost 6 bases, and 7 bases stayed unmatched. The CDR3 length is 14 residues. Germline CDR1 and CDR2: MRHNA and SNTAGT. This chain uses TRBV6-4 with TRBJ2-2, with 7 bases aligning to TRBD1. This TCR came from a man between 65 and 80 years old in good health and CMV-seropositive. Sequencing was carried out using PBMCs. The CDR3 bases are TGTGCCAGCAGGAATGACAGGGCGGCCGGGGAGCTGTTTTTT. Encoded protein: CASRNDRAAGELFF.